Detailed here is one T cell receptor (beta chain). Its cognate antigen has yet to be identified. No much larger clonotype is one base removed from it; base qualities were not supplied. The data belong to a study of OX40 agonist ivuxolimab in advanced cancers. Context from the whole study: The costimulatory receptor OX40 (CD134) was targeted by ivuxolimab, a fully human IgG2 agonistic monoclonal antibody. Intravenous ivuxolimab was administered to patients every 2 weeks at six dose levels: 0.01, 0.1, 0.3, 1.5, 3 and 10 mg/kg. In the dose-escalation cohort, 82.7% of patients were male, and the mean age was approximately 60 years, with a range of roughly 20 to 80. Among the 52 dose-escalation patients, about 20 had hepatocellular carcinoma, roughly 15 melanoma, 9 renal cell carcinoma and 9 head and neck cancer. Peripheral TCRbeta sequencing was intended to test whether TCR sequence diversity was altered and clonal T-cell expansion was caused by ivuxolimab. Three dose-escalation patients achieved partial responses, one with hepatocellular carcinoma and two with cutaneous melanoma. The paper describes the monotherapy dose-escalation part (N = 52 patients) of the phase I trial of ivuxolimab. Prior anti-PD-1, anti-PD-L1 or anti-CTLA-4 therapy was permitted, and 35% to 40% of dose-escalation patients had received checkpoint inhibitors. What the research found in general, with its limitations: The antigen specificity of the clonally expanded peripheral T cells was not determined. Low levels of normalized T-cell clonal expansion were also seen in some patients who did not respond. At doses of 0.1 to 3.0 mg/kg, clonal expansion of both CD4+ and CD8+ T cells in blood was seen between baseline and week 6. In the 0.1-3.0 mg/kg groups, partial responders had among the lowest normalized peripheral clonal expansion, particularly in CD8+ T cells. After ivuxolimab, expanded clones were on average more numerous among CD8+ T cells than among CD4+ T cells.

The germline V gene yields MNHEY for CDR1 and SVGAGI for CDR2. The CDR3 runs 16 residues from the cysteine to the phenylalanine. CDR3 DNA only is kept here, 48 bases in frame from base 1. The V end gives up 4 bases and the J end 3 bases, leaving 10 bases in the junction not matched to a gene. Genomic DNA was extracted from sorted cells for sequencing of the TCRbeta CDR3 region. TCRbeta CDR3 regions were sequenced using the immunoSEQ Assay. TCRdb mirrors the immuneACCESS table, restricted to in-frame sequences. Some clones are absent from its copies; in checked studies, under half trace to an unresolved V gene, and the reason for the others is unknown. In this sample the table shows tens of thousands of clones, 75% to 90% of which occur a single time. Together, the top ten hold around 1.9% of the sample. Patients with autoimmune disease history or receiving systemic immunosuppression were excluded from the trial. Peripheral blood for TCR sequencing was collected from all dose cohorts at baseline, on cycle 4 day 1, and on cycle 7 day 1. The samples were drawn from a first-in-human, open-label, multicenter phase I dose-escalation trial of ivuxolimab. Adults with locally advanced or metastatic melanoma, renal cell carcinoma, hepatocellular carcinoma or head and neck squamous cell carcinoma were enrolled in the trial. Before TCR sequencing, CD4+ T cells and CD8+ T cells were sorted from peripheral blood as separate populations.

The receptor was derived from an adult with an advanced solid tumor such as melanoma, head and neck, liver or kidney cancer. Sequencing used CD4+ or CD8+ T cells sorted from blood, obtained in a trial of the OX40 agonist ivuxolimab. The chain is made from TRBV6-5 and TRBJ2-3, and 7 junctional nucleotides match TRBD2. The encoded CDR3 is CASSSSGVPQTDTQYF. The sequenced DNA is TGTGCCAGCAGTTCAAGCGGGGTCCCCCAGACAGATACGCAGTATTTT.